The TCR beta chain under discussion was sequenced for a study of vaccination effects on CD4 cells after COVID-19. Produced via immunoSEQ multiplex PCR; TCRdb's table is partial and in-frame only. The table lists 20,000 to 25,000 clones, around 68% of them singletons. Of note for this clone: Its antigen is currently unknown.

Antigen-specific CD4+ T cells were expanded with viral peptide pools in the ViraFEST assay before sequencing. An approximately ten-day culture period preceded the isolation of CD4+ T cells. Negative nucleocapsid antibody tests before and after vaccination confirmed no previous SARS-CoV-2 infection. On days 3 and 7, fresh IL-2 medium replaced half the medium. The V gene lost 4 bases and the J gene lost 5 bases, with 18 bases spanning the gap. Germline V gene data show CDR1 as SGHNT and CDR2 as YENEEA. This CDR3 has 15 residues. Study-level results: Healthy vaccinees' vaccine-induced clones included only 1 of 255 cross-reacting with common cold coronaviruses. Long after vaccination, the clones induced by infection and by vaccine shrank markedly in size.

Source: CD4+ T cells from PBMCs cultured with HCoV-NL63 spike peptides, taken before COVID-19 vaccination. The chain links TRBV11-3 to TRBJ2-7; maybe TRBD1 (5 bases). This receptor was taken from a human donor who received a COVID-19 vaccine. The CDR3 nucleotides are TGTGCCAGCAGCTCCAACCAGGGCGCGAGGAACGAGCAGTACTTC. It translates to CASSSNQGARNEQYF.